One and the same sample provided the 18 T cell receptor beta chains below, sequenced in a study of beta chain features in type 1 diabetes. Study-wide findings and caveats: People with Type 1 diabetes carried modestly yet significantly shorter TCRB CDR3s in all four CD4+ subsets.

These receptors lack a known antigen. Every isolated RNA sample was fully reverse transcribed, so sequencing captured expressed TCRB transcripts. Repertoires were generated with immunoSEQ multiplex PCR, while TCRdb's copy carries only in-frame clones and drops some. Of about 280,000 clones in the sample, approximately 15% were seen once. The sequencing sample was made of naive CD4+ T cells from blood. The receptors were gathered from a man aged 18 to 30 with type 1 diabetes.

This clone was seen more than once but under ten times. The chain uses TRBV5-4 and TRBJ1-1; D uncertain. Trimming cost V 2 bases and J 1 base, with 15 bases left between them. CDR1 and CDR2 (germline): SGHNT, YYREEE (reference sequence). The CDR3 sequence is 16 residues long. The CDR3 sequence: CASSFSRPAPNTEAFF. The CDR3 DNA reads TGTGCCAGCAGCTTCTCCCGTCCCGCGCCGAACACTGAAGCTTTCTTT.

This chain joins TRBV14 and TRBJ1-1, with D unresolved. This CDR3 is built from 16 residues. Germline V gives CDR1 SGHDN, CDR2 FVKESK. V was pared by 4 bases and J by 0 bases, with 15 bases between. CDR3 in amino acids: CASSLGGGRLNTEAFF. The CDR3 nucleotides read TGTGCCAGCAGCCTGGGCGGAGGCCGGCTGAACACTGAAGCTTTCTTT.

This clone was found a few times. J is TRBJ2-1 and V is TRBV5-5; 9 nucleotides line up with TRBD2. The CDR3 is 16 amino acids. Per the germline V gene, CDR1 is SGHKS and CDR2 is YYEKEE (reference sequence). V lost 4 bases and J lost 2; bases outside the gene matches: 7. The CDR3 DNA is TGTGCCAGCAGCCCCCGGACTAGCGTGACCTACAATGAGCAGTTCTTC. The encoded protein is CASSPRTSVTYNEQFF.

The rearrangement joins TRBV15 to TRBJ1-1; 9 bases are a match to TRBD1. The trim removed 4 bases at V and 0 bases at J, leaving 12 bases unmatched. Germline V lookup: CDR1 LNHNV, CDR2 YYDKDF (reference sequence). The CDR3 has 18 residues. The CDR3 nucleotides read TGTGCCACCAGCATTGTCCCGGGACAGGGATCAATGAACACTGAAGCTTTCTTT. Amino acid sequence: CATSIVPGQGSMNTEAFF.

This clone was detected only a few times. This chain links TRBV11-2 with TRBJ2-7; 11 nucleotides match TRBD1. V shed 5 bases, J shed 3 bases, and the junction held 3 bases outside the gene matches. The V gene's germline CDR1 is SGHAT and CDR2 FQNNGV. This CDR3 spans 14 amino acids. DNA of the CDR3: TGTGCCAGCAGCCGTGGGACAGGGGGCTACGAGCAGTACTTC. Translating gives CASSRGTGGYEQYF.

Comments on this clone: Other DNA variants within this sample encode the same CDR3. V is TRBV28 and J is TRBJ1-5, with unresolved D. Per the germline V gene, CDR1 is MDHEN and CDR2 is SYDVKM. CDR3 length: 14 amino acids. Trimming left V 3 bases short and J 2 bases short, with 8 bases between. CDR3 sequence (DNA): TGTGCCAGCAGTTTCGGGTCAGGCAATCAGCCCCAGCATTTT. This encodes CASSFGSGNQPQHF.

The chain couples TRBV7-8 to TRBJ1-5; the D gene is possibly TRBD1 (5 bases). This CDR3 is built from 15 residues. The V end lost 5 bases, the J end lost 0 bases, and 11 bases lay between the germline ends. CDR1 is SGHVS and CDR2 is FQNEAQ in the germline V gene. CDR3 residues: CASSMVQASNQPQHF. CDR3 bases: TGTGCCAGCAGCATGGTACAGGCTAGCAATCAGCCCCAGCATTTT.

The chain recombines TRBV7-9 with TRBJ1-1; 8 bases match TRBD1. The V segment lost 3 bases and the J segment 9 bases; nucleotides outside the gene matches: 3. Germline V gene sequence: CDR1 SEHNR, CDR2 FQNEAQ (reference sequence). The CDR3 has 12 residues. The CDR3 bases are TGTGCCAGCAGCTTTCTCAGGGGGCAAGCTTTCTTT. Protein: CASSFLRGQAFF.

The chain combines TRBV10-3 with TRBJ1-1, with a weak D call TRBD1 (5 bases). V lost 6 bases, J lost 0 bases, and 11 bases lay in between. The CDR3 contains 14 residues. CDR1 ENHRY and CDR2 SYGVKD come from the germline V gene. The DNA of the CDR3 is TGTGCCATCAGCCCGGACATCATGAACACTGAAGCTTTCTTT. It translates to CAISPDIMNTEAFF.

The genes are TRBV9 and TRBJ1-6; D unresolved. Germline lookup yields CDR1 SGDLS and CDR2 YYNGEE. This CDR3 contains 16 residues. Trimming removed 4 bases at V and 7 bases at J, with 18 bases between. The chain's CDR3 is CASSPGPRVGNSPLHF. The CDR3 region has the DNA TGTGCCAGCAGCCCCGGCCCCCGAGTCGGGAATTCACCCCTCCACTTT.

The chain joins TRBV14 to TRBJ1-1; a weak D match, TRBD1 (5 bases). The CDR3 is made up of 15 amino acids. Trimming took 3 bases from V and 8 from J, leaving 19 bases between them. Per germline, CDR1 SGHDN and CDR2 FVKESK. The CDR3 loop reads CASSQFTGRGGEAFF. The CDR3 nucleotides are TGTGCCAGCAGCCAGTTTACAGGAAGAGGCGGCGAAGCTTTCTTT.

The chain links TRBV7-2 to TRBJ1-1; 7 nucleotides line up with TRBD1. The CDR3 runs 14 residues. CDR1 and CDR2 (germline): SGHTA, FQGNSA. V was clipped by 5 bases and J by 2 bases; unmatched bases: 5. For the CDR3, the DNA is TGTGCCAGCAGCCTAGGGGACAGAAACACTGAAGCTTTCTTT. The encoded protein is CASSLGDRNTEAFF.

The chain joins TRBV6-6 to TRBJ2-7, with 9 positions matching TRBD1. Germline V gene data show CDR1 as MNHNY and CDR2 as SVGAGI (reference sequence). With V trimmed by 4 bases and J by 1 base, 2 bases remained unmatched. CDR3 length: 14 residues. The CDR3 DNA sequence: TGTGCCAGCAGTTCCGGGACAGGGTCCTACGAGCAGTACTTC. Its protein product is CASSSGTGSYEQYF.

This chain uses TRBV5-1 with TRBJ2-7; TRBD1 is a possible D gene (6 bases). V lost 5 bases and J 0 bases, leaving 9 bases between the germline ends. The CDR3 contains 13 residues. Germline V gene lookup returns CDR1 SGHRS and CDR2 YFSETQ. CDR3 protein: CASRRGSSYEQYF. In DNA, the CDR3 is TGCGCCAGCAGAAGGGGGAGCTCCTACGAGCAGTACTTC.

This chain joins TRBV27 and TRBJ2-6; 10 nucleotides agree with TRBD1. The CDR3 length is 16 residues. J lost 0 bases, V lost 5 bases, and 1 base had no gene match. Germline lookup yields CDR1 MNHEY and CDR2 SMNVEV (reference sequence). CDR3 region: CASSRTGGSGANVLTF. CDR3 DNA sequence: TGTGCCAGCAGTCGGACAGGGGGCTCTGGGGCCAACGTCCTGACTTTC.

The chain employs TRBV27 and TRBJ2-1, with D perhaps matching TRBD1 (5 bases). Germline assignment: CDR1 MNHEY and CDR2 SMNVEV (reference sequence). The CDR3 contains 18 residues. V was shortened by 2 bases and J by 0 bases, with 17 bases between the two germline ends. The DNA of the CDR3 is TGTGCCAGCAGTTTAAGCAGCGCAGGGTCATACTCCTACAATGAGCAGTTCTTC. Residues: CASSLSSAGSYSYNEQFF.

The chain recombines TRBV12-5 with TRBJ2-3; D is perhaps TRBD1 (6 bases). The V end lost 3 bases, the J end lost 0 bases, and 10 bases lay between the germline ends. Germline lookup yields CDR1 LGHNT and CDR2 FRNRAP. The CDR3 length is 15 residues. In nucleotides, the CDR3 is TGTGCTAGTGGTTTTGGACAGACTAGCACAGATACGCAGTATTTT. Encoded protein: CASGFGQTSTDTQYF.

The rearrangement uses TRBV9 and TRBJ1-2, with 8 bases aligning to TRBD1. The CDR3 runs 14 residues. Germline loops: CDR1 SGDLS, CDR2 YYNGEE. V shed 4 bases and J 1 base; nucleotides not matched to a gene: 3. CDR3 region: CASSPTGDNYGYTF. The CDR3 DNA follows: TGTGCCAGCAGCCCGACAGGGGATAACTATGGCTACACCTTC.